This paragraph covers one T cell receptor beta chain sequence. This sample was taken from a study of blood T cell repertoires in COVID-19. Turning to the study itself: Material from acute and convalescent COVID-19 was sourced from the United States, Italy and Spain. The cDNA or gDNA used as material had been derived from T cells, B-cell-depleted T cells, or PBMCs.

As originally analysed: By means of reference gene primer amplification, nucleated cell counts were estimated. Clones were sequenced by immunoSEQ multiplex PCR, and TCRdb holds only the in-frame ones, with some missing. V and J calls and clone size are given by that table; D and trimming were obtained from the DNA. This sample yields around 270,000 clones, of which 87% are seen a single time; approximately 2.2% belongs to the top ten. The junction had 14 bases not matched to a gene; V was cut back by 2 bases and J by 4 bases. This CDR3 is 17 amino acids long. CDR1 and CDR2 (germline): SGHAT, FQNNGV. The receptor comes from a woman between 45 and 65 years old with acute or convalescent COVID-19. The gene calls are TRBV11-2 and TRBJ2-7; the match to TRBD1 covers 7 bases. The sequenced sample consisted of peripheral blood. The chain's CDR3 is CASSLTENRGGKYEQYF. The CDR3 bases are TGTGCCAGCAGCTTAACGGAAAACAGGGGTGGGAAGTACGAGCAGTACTTC.